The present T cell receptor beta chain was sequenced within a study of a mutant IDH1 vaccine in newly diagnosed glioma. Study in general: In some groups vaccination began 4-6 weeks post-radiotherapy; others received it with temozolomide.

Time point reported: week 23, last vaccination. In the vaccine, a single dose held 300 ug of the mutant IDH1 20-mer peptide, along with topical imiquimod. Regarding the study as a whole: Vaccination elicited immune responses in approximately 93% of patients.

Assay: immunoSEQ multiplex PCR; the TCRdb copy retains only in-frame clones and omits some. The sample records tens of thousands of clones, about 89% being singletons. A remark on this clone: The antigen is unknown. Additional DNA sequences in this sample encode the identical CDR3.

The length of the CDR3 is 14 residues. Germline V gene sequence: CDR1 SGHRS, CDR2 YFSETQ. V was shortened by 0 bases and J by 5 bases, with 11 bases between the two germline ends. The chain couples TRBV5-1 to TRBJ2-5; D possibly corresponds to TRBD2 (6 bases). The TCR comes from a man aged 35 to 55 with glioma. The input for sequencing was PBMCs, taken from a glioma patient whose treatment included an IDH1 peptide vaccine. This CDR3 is CASSLEGRGETQYF. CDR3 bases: TGCGCCAGCAGCTTGGAAGGACGGGGGGAGACCCAGTACTTC.